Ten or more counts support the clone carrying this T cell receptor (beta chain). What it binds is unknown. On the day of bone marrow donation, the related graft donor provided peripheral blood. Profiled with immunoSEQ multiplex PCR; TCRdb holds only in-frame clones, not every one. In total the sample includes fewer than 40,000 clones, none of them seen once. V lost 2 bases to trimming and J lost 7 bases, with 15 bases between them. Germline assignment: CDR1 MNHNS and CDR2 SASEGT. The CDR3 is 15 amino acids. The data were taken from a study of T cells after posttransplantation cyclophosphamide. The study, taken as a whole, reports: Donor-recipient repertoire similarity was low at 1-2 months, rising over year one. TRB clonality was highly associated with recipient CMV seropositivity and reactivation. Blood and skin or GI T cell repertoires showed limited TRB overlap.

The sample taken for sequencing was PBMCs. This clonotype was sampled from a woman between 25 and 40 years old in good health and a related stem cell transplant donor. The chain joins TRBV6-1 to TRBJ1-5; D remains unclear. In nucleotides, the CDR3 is TGTGCCAGCAGTGAATCCCCCCGATCTGGCCAGCCCCAGCATTTT. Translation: CASSESPRSGQPQHF.